The rows below give T cell receptor beta chains drawn from one sample of a study of blood T cell repertoires in COVID-19. Assay: immunoSEQ multiplex PCR; the TCRdb copy retains only in-frame clones and omits some. This table holds 250,000 to 300,000 clones, 70% to 90% found once. The sample comprised peripheral blood. The origin of the receptors is a woman in her 70s with acute or convalescent COVID-19. Both conserved end residues are part of each CDR3. D genes are given only for firm matches. Clone size, where shown, is once, few, many, or a class for clones that have expanded.

V gene: TRBV4-1
D gene: .
J gene: TRBJ2-7
clone size: .
CDR3 protein: CASSPFLTGAYEQYF
CDR3 DNA: TGCGCCAGCAGCCCCTTTCTTACAGGAGCCTACGAGCAGTACTTC

V gene: TRBV29-1
D gene: TRBD2
J gene: TRBJ2-3
clone size: .
CDR3 protein: CSVQGWIAGDTDTQYF
CDR3 DNA: TGCAGCGTTCAAGGATGGATAGCGGGGGACACAGATACGCAGTATTTT

V gene: TRBV6-5
D gene: .
J gene: TRBJ1-6
clone size: .
CDR3 protein: CASSPGFTYNSPLHF
CDR3 DNA: TGTGCCAGCTCCCCCGGGTTCACCTATAATTCACCCCTCCACTTT

V gene: TRBV2
D gene: .
J gene: TRBJ1-5
clone size: .
CDR3 protein: CASSETRTAHSNQPQHF
CDR3 DNA: TGTGCCAGCAGTGAAACACGGACTGCACATAGCAATCAGCCCCAGCATTTT

V gene: TRBV6-5
D gene: TRBD1
J gene: TRBJ1-2
clone size: .
CDR3 protein: CASSYSDRGVYGYTF
CDR3 DNA: TGTGCCAGCAGTTACTCGGACAGGGGGGTCTATGGCTACACCTTC

V gene: TRBV20-1
D gene: .
J gene: TRBJ2-1
clone size: once
CDR3 protein: CSASQANEQFF
CDR3 DNA: TGCAGTGCTAGTCAAGCCAATGAGCAGTTCTTC

V gene: TRBV6-5
D gene: .
J gene: TRBJ2-7
clone size: .
CDR3 protein: CASSYRAAAYEQYF
CDR3 DNA: TGTGCCAGCAGTTACCGGGCAGCGGCCTACGAGCAGTACTTC

V gene: TRBV2
D gene: .
J gene: TRBJ2-1
clone size: .
CDR3 protein: CASSEAEYEQFF
CDR3 DNA: TGTGCCAGCAGTGAAGCGGAGTATGAGCAGTTCTTC

V gene: TRBV18
D gene: .
J gene: TRBJ2-7
clone size: .
CDR3 protein: CASSPGDSSYEQYF
CDR3 DNA: TGTGCCAGCTCACCCGGAGACAGCTCCTACGAGCAGTACTTC

V gene: TRBV6-6
D gene: TRBD1
J gene: TRBJ1-1
clone size: .
CDR3 protein: CASSYQTGEVTEAFF
CDR3 DNA: TGTGCCAGCAGTTACCAGACAGGGGAGGTCACTGAAGCTTTCTTT

V gene: TRBV11-2
D gene: .
J gene: TRBJ1-1
clone size: few
CDR3 protein: CASSLKRVGRGGFF
CDR3 DNA: TGTGCCAGCAGCTTAAAGAGAGTGGGACGGGGGGGTTTCTTT

V gene: TRBV12-3/TRBV12-4
D gene: .
J gene: TRBJ2-4
clone size: .
CDR3 protein: CASRPTSGNIQYF
CDR3 DNA: TGTGCCAGCAGGCCGACTAGTGGAAACATTCAGTACTTC

V gene: TRBV7-9
D gene: .
J gene: TRBJ1-5
clone size: many
CDR3 protein: CASSPQGNQPQHF
CDR3 DNA: TGTGCCAGCAGCCCCCAGGGTAATCAGCCCCAGCATTTT

V gene: TRBV12-3/TRBV12-4
D gene: .
J gene: TRBJ1-2
clone size: .
CDR3 protein: CASSPSLGYGYTF
CDR3 DNA: TGTGCCAGCAGTCCTAGTCTGGGCTATGGCTACACCTTC

V gene: TRBV28
D gene: .
J gene: TRBJ1-3
clone size: .
CDR3 protein: CASSPGGQSGNTIYF
CDR3 DNA: TGTGCCAGCTCCCCGGGGGGGCAATCTGGAAACACCATATATTTT

V gene: TRBV4-1
D gene: .
J gene: TRBJ2-5
clone size: .
CDR3 protein: CASSQGLLAIQETQYF
CDR3 DNA: TGCGCCAGCAGCCAGGGACTCCTAGCGATCCAAGAGACCCAGTACTTC